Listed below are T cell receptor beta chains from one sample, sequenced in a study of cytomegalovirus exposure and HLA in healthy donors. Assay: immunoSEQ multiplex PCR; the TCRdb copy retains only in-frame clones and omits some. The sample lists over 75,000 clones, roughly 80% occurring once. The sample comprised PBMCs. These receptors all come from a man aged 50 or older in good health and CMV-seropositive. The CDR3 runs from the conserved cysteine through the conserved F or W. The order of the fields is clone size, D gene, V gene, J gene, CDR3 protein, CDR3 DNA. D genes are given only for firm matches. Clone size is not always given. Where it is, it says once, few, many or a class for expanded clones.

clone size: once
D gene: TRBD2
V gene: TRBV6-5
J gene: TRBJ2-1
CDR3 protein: CASNSGPGGEQFF
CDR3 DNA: TGTGCCAGCAACAGCGGGCCGGGGGGGGAGCAGTTCTTC

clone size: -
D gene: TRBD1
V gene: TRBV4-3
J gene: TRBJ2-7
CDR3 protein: CASSQDRTGVYEQYF
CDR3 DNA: TGCGCCAGCAGCCAAGATCGGACAGGTGTTTACGAGCAGTACTTC

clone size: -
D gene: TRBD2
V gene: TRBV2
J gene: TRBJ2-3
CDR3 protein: CASSDLAGRADTQYF
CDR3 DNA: TGTGCCAGCAGTGATCTAGCGGGGAGGGCAGATACGCAGTATTTT

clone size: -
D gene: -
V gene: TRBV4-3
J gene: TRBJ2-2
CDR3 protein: CASSPRLSVATGELFF
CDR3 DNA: TGCGCCAGCAGCCCGAGACTATCAGTTGCCACCGGGGAGCTGTTTTTT

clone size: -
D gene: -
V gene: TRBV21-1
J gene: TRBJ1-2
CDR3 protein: CASSKGAGHGYTF
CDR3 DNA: TGTGCCAGCAGCAAGGGGGCAGGGCATGGCTACACCTTC

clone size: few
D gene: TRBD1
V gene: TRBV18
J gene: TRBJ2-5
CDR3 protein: CASSRDREEQYF
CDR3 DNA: TGTGCCAGCTCAAGGGACAGAGAAGAGCAGTACTTC

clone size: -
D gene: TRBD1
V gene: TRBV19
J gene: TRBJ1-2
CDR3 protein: CATLDGTASSGYGYTF
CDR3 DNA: TGTGCCACTTTAGACGGGACAGCCTCCTCGGGCTATGGCTACACCTTC

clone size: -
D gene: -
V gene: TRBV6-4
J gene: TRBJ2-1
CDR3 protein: CASSDILSSYNEQFF
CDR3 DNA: TGTGCCAGCAGTGACATACTGAGCTCCTACAATGAGCAGTTCTTC

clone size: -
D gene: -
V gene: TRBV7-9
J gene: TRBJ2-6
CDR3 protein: CASTGVGRNLSPAGNLTF
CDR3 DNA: TGTGCCAGCACCGGGGTCGGGCGAAATCTTTCACCGGCTGGAAATTTGACTTTC

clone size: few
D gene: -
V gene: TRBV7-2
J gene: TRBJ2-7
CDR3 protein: CASSSNSPYEQYF
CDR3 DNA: TGTGCCAGCAGCTCGAATAGTCCCTACGAGCAGTACTTC

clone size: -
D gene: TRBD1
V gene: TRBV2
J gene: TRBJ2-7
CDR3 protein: CASGTGSYEQYF
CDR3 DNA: TGTGCCAGCGGGACAGGCTCCTACGAGCAGTACTTC

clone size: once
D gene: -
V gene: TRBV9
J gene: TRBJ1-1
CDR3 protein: CASSVDAGLNTEAFF
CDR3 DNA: TGTGCCAGCAGCGTAGACGCCGGGTTGAACACTGAAGCTTTCTTT

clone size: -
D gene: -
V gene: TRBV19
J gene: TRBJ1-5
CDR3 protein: CASSIGEQTKGPQHF
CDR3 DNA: TGTGCCTCTAGTATAGGCGAACAGACCAAAGGGCCCCAGCATTTT

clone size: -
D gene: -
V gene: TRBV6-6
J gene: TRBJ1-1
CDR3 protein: CACVGGTSNTEAFF
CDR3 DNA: TGTGCCTGCGTCGGGGGAACCTCGAACACTGAAGCTTTCTTT